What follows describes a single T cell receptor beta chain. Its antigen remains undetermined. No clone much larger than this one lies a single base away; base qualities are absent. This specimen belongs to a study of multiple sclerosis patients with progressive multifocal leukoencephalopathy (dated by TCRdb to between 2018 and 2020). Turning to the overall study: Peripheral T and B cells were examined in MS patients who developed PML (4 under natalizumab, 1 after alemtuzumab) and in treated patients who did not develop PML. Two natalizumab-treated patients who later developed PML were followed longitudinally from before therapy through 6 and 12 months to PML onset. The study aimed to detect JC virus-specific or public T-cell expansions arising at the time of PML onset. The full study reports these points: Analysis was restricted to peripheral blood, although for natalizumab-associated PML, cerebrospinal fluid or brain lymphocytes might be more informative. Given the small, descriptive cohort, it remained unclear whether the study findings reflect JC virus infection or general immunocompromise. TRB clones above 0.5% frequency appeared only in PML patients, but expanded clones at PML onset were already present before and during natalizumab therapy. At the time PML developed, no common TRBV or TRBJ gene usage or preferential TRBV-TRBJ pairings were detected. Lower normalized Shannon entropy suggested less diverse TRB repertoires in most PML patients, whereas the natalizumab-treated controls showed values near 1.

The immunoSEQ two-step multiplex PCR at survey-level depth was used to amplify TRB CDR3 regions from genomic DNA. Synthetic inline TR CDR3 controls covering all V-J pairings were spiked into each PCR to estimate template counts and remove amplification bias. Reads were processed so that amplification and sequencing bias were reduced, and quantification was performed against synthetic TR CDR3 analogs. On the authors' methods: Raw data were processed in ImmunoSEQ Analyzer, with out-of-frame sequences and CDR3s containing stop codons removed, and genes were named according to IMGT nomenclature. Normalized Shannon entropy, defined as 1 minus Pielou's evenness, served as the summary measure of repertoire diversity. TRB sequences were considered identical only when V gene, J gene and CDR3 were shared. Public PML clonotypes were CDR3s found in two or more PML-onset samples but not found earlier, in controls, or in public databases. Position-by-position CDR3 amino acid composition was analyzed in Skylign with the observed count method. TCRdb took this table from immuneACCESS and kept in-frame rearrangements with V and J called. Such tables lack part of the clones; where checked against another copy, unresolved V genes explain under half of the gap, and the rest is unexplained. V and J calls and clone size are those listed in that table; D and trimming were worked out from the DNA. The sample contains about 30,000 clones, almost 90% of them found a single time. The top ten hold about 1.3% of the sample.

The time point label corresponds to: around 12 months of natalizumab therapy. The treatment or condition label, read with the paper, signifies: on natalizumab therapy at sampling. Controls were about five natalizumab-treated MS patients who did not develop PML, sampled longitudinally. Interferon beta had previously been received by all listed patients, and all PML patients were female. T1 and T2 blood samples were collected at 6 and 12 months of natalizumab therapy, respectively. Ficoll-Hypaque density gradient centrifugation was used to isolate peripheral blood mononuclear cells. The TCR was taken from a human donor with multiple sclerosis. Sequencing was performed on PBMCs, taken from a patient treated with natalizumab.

The DNA sequence is TGTGCCAGCAGTTTTGTAGGGGATAATTCACCCCTCCACTTT. Protein translation: CASSFVGDNSPLHF. The sequence is built from TRBV27 and TRBJ1-6; the D gene is perhaps TRBD1, from 5 matching bases. The CDR3 goes from the cysteine to the phenylalanine over 14 residues. The only DNA kept is the CDR3, 42 bases in frame from the first base. In the germline V gene (reference sequence), CDR1 corresponds to MNHEY and CDR2 to SMNVEV. Trimming takes 3 bases from V and 5 bases from J, and the germline ends sit 8 bases apart.